This T cell receptor (beta chain) is drawn from a study of blood T cell repertoires in COVID-19. Study in general: COVID-19 samples collected from the United States, Italy and Spain covered acute and convalescent phases.

In the original workflow: Estimates of nucleated cell counts were drawn from the amplification of reference gene primers. The method was immunoSEQ multiplex PCR; TCRdb's version includes in-frame clones alone and lacks a portion of them. Clone size and V and J calls were adopted from that table, with D and trimming inferred from the DNA. The sample gives around 300,000 clones, about 90% of which show up once; approximately 3.3% is in the top ten. Germline V CDR1 and CDR2: GTSNPN, SVGIG (reference sequence). The CDR3 loop spans 13 amino acids. V gave up 3 bases and J gave up 7 bases; unmatched junction bases: 8.

The source is a woman between 40 and 50 years old with acute or convalescent COVID-19. The sequencing sample was made of peripheral blood. The J gene is TRBJ1-2, the V gene TRBV30, with TRBD1 matching 7 bases. CDR3 nucleotides: TGTGCCTGGAGAGCCGCAGGGGGAGTTGGCTACACCTTC. Amino acid sequence: CAWRAAGGVGYTF.